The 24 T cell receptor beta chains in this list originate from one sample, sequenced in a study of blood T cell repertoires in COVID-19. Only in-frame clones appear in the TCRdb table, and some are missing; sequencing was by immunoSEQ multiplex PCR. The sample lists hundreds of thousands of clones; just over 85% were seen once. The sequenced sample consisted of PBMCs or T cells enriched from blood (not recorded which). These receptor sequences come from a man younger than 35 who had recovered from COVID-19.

The CDR3, as DNA: TGTGCCAGCAGCAAGTCGGGGGGGAGCACCGGGGAGCTGTTTTTT. As protein: CASSKSGGSTGELFF. V is TRBV6-4 and J is TRBJ2-2; 8 bases are a match to TRBD2. This CDR3 is built from 15 residues. From germline, CDR1 is MRHNA and CDR2 SNTAGT. V lost 6 bases to trimming and J lost 4 bases; unmatched junction nucleotides: 7.

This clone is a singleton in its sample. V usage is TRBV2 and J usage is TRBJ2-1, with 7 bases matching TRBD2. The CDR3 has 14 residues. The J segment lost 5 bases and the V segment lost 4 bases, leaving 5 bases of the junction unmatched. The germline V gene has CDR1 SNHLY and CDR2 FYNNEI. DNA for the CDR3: TGTGCCAGCAGTGTAGAACGGGGGGACAATGAGCAGTTCTTC. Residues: CASSVERGDNEQFF.

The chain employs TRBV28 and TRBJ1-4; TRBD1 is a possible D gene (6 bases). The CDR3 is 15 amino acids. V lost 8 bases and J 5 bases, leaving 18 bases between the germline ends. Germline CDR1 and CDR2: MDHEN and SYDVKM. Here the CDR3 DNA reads TGTGCCAGCGCTGGGCTCGGACAGCAGAATGAAAAACTGTTTTTT. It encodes CASAGLGQQNEKLFF.

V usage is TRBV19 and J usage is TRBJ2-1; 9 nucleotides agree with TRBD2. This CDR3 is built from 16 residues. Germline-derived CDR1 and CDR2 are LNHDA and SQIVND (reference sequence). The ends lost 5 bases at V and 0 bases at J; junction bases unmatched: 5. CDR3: CASSLHSGGSYNEQFF. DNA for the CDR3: TGTGCCAGTAGTCTACATAGCGGGGGCTCCTACAATGAGCAGTTCTTC.

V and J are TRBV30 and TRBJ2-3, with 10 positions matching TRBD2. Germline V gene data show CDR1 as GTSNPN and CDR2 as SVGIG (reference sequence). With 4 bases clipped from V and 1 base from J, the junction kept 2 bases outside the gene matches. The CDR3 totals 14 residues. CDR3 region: CAWTLAGGTDTQYF. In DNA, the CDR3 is TGTGCCTGGACCCTAGCGGGGGGCACAGATACGCAGTATTTT.

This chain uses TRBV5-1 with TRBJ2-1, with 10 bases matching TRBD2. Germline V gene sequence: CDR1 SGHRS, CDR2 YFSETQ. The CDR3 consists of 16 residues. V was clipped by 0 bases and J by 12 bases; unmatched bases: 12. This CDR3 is CASSLEGWASGSGQFF. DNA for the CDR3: TGCGCCAGCAGCTTGGAGGGCTGGGCTAGCGGGAGTGGGCAGTTCTTC. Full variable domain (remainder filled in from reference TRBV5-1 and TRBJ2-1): KAGVTQTPRYLIKTRGQQVTLSCSPISGHRSVSWYQQTPGQGLQFLFEYFSETQRNKGNFPGRFSGRQFSNSRSEMNVSTLELGDSALYLCASSLEGWASGSGQFFGPGTRLTVL.

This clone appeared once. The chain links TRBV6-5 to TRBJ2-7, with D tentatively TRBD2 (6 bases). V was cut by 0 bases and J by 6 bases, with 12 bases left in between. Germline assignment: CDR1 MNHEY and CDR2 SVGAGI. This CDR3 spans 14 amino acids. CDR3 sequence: CASSYSGRESEQYF. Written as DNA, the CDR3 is TGTGCCAGCAGTTACTCAGGGCGGGAAAGCGAGCAGTACTTC.

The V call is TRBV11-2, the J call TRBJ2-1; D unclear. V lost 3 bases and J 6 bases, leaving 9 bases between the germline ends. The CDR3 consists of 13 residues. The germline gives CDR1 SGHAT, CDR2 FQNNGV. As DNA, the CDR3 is TGTGCCAGCAGCTTTGTGACTGGCAATGAGCAGTTCTTC. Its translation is CASSFVTGNEQFF.

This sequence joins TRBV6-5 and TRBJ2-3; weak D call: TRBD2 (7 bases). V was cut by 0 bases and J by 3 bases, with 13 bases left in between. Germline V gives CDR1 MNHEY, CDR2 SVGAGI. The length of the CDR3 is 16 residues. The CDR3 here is CASSYSAGAHTDTQYF. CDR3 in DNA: TGTGCCAGCAGTTACTCGGCGGGGGCGCATACAGATACGCAGTATTTT.

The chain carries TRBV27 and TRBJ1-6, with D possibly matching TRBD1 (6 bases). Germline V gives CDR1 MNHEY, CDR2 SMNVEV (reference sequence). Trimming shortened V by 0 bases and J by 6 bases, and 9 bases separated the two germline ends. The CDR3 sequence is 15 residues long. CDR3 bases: TGTGCCAGCAGTTTATCGGGGGGGCTTAATTCACCCCTCCACTTT. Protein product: CASSLSGGLNSPLHF.

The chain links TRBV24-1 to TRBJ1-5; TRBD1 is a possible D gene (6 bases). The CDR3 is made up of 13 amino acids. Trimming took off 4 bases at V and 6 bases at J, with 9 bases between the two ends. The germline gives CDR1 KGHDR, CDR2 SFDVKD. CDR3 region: CATSDRGFQPQHF. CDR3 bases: TGTGCCACCAGTGACAGGGGTTTTCAGCCCCAGCATTTT.

The CDR3 here is CASSPGKAGGELFF. The CDR3 coding sequence is TGTGCCAGTAGTCCCGGAAAAGCGGGCGGGGAGCTGTTTTTT. This chain joins TRBV19 and TRBJ2-2; perhaps TRBD2 as D (6 bases). CDR1 and CDR2 (germline): LNHDA, SQIVND (reference sequence). Trimming cost V 5 bases and J 7 bases, with 14 bases left between them. The CDR3 runs to 14 residues.

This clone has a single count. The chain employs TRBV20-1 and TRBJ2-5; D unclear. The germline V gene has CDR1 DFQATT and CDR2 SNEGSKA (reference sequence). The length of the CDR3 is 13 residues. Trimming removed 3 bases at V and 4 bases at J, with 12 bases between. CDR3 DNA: TGCAGTGCTAGTGTCCTTGGGCGAGAGACCCAGTACTTC. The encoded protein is CSASVLGRETQYF.

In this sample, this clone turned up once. The CDR3 DNA sequence: TGTGCCAGCAGCTTGGGCAGGGACTCCTACGAGCAGTACTTC. Translating gives CASSLGRDSYEQYF. The chain links TRBV5-6 to TRBJ2-7; D might be TRBD1 (5 bases). The CDR3 consists of 14 residues. V gave up 0 bases and J gave up 0 bases, with 7 bases separating them. CDR1 and CDR2 (germline): SGHDT, YYEEEE.

CDR3 bases: TGTGCCAGCAGCTACCCGGACAGGGGCTACAATGAGCAGTTCTTC. It is translated as CASSYPDRGYNEQFF. The rearrangement links TRBV7-2 to TRBJ2-1, with TRBD1 matching over 9 bases. Germline V gene sequence: CDR1 SGHTA, CDR2 FQGNSA. Trimming removed 4 bases from V and 3 bases from J; junction bases left unmatched: 4. The length of the CDR3 is 15 residues.

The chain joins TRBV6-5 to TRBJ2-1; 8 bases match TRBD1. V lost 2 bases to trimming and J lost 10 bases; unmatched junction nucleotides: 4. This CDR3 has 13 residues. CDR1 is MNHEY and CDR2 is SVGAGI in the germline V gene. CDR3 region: CASSYGQGLEQFF. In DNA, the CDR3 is TGTGCCAGCAGTTACGGACAGGGATTAGAGCAGTTCTTC.

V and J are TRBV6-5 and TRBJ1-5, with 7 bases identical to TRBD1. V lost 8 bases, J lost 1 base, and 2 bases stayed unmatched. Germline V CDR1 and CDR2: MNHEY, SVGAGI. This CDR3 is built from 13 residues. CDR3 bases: TGTGCCAGCCGGGACAGCAGCAATCAGCCCCAGCATTTT. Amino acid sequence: CASRDSSNQPQHF.

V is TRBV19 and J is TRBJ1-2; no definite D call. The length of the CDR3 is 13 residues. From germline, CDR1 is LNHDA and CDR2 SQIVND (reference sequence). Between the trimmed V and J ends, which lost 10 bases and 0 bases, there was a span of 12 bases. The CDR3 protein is CATRTGANYGYTF. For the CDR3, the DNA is TGTGCCACCCGGACCGGGGCTAACTATGGCTACACCTTC.

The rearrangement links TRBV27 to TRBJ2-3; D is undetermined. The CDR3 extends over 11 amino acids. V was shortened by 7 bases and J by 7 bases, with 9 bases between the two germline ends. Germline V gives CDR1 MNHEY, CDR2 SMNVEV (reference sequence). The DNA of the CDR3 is TGTGCCAGCATATTGGGCTATACGCAGTATTTT. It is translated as CASILGYTQYF.

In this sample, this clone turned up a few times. The CDR3 DNA sequence: TGTGCCAGCAGCTTACTAGCGGGGGGGTCTCACGAGCAGTACTTC. Protein: CASSLLAGGSHEQYF. The chain links TRBV7-9 to TRBJ2-7; TRBD2 agrees at 12 bases. With V trimmed by 2 bases and J by 5 bases, 4 bases remained unmatched. The CDR3 length is 15 residues. Per the germline V gene, CDR1 is SEHNR and CDR2 is FQNEAQ (reference sequence).

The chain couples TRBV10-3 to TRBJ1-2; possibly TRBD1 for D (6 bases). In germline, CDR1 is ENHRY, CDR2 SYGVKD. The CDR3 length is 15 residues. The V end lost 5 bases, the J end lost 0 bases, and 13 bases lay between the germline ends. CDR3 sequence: CAISPPTGTNYGYTF. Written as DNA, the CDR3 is TGTGCCATCAGTCCCCCGACAGGAACTAACTATGGCTACACCTTC.

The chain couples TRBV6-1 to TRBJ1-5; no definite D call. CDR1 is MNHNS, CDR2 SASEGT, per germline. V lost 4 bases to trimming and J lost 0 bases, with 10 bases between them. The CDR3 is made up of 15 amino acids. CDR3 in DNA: TGTGCCAGCAGTGCAGCATCGTATAGCAATCAGCCCCAGCATTTT. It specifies CASSAASYSNQPQHF.

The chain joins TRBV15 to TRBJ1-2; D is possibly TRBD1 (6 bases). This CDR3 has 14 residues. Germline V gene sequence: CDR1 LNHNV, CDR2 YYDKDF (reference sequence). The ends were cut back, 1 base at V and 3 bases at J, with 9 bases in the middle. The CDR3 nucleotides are TGTGCCACCAGCAGAGGTCAGGGGTACTATGGCTACACCTTC. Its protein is CATSRGQGYYGYTF.

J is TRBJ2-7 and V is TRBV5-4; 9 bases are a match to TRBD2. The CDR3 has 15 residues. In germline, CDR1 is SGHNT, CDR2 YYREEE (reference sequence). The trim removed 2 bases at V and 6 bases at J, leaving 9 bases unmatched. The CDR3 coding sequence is TGTGCCAGCAGCTTAGGTCTAGCGGGAAGGGGCGAGCAGTACTTC. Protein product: CASSLGLAGRGEQYF. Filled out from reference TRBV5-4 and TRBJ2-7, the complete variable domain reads ETGVTQSPTHLIKTRGQQVTLRCSSQSGHNTVSWYQQALGQGPQFIFQYYREEENGRGNFPPRFSGLQFPNYSSELNVNALELDDSALYLCASSLGLAGRGEQYFGPGTRLTVT.